The entry that follows covers one T cell receptor beta chain sequence. As yet, its antigen is unknown. The CDR3 has 12 residues. Germline-derived CDR1 and CDR2 are SGHTA and FQGNSA. With 6 bases clipped from V and 7 bases from J, the junction kept 5 bases outside the gene matches. This record belongs to a study of cytomegalovirus exposure and HLA in healthy donors. Some clones are missing from TCRdb's copy, which holds only in-frame ones; the method was immunoSEQ multiplex PCR. The sample consists of roughly 110,000 clones, less than 90% of them appearing once. Study results and limitations: Later, an analysis found that TCR clusters from the first cohort tended to co-occur in the roughly 110 validation repertoires. Specificity for CMV antigens was confirmed in vitro for a few of the CMV-associated chains.

The sequence came from a woman aged 18-29 years in good health and CMV-seropositive. The V and J genes are TRBV7-2 and TRBJ2-7, with 8 bases identical to TRBD2. The sample was PBMCs. The CDR3 loop is CASSSQRGEQYF. The CDR3 DNA reads as TGTGCCAGCAGTTCTCAGCGGGGGGAGCAGTACTTC.